Detailed here is one T cell receptor (beta chain). Only in-frame clones appear in the TCRdb table, and some are missing; sequencing was by immunoSEQ multiplex PCR. The table lists approximately 130,000 clones, 70% to 90% of them singletons. The CDR3 is 18 amino acids. CDR1 and CDR2 from the germline V gene are SGHAT and FQNNGV. V gave up 4 bases and J gave up 5 bases, with 26 bases separating them. The data were obtained in a study of blood T cell repertoires in COVID-19. Study summary: Sample material is recorded as cDNA or gDNA derived from T cells, B-cell-depleted T cells, or PBMCs.

This TCR was recovered from a woman in her forties or fifties who had recovered from COVID-19. The sequencing sample was made of peripheral blood. The chain recombines TRBV11-2 with TRBJ1-2; D remains unclear. The CDR3 DNA is TGTGCCAGCAGCTCTCTGCGCAGGAATCCTCCGACGCTTTATGGCTACACCTTC. Amino acids: CASSSLRRNPPTLYGYTF.